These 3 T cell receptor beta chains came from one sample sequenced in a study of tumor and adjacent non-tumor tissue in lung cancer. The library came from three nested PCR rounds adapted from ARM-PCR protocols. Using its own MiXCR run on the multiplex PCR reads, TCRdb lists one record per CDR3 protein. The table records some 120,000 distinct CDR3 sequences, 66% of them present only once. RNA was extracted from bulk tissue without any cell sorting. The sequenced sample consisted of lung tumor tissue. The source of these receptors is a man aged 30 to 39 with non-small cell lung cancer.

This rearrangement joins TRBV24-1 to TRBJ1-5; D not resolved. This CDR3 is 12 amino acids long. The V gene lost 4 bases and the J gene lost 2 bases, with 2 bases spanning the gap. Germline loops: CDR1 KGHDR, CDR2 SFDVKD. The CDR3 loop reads CATSDGNQPQHF. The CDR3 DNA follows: TGTGCCACCAGTGACGGCAATCAGCCCCAGCATTTT.

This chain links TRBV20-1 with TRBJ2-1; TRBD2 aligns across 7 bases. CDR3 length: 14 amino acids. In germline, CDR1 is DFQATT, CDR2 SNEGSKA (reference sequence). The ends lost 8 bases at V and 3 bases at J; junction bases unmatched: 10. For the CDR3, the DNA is TGCAGTCCTAAACGACCGGGGGGCTACAATGAGCAGTTCTTC. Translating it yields CSPKRPGGYNEQFF.

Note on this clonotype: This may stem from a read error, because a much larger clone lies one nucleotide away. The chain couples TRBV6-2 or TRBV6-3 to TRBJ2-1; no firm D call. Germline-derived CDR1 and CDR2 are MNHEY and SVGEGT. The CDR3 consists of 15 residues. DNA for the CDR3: TGTGTCAGCAGTACCTTGGTCTCCTCCTACAATGAGCAGTTCTTC. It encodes CVSSTLVSSYNEQFF.